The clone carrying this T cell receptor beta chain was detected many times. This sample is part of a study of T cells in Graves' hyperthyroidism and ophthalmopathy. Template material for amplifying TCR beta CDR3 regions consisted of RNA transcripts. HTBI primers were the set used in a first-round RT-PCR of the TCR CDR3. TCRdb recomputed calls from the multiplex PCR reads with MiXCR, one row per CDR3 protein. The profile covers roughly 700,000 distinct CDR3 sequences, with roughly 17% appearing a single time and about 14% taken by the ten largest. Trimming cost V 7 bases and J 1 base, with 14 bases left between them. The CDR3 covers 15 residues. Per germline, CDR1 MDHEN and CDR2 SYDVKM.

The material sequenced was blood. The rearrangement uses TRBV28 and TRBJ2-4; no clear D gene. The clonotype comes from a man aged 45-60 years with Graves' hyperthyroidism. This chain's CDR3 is CASIPRQWAKNIQYF. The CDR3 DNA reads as TGTGCCAGCATTCCCAGGCAGTGGGCCAAAAACATTCAGTACTTC.